This TCR beta chain was recovered during a study of blood T cell repertoires in COVID-19. Study details: Sites in the United States, Italy and Spain provided acute and convalescent COVID-19 samples.

V shed 4 bases, J shed 3 bases, and the junction held 10 bases outside the gene matches. This CDR3 region has 17 residues. In germline, CDR1 is SGHNT, CDR2 YYREEE (reference sequence). Clones were read by immunoSEQ multiplex PCR, and TCRdb kept only the in-frame ones, dropping some. The table has some 300,000 clones, around 84% seen once. The receptor's source is a man aged 65 to 79 with acute or convalescent COVID-19. The chain links TRBV5-4 to TRBJ2-3, with TRBD2 matching 11 bases. The sequenced material came from peripheral blood. CDR3 coding DNA: TGTGCCAGCAGCCGGGGTAGCGGGGGGGCCGGGACAGATACGCAGTATTTT. Translated, it gives CASSRGSGGAGTDTQYF. The full variable domain, its missing parts supplied by reference TRBV5-4 and TRBJ2-3, is ETGVTQSPTHLIKTRGQQVTLRCSSQSGHNTVSWYQQALGQGPQFIFQYYREEENGRGNFPPRFSGLQFPNYSSELNVNALELDDSALYLCASSRGSGGAGTDTQYFGPGTRLTVL.